Each of the 19 T cell receptor beta chains below was sequenced from the same sample in a study of T cell responses to AZD1222 COVID-19 vaccine. Generated by immunoSEQ multiplex PCR, the TCRdb table keeps only in-frame clones and is missing some. The sample holds approximately 150,000 clones; around nine tenths are singletons and the top ten take about 2.5%. The material sequenced was peripheral blood, taken on day 0 of AZD1222 vaccination. These receptors came from an adult in good health.

About this clone itself: Sequence at one end of the junction differs from germline and may be a read error. This chain links TRBV6-1 with TRBJ2-1; 8 bases map to TRBD2. Germline V gene sequence: CDR1 MNHNS, CDR2 SASEGT. The CDR3 consists of 12 residues. The CDR3 DNA follows: TGTGCCAGCAGCGAAGCGGGAGATCGGCAGTTCTTC. Translation: CASSEAGDRQFF.

The chain links TRBV11-2 to TRBJ2-5; TRBD2 matches 11 bases. Looked up from germline, CDR1 is SGHAT and CDR2 is FQNNGV. The V segment lost 5 bases and the J segment 1 base; nucleotides outside the gene matches: 6. The CDR3 extends over 16 amino acids. The CDR3 nucleotides read TGTGCCAGCAGCCCAGGACTAGCGGGCTTCCAAGAGACCCAGTACTTC. The encoded protein is CASSPGLAGFQETQYF.

The genes are TRBV27 and TRBJ2-1; D is unresolved. V lost 10 bases and J 0 bases, leaving 13 bases between the germline ends. Germline V gene data show CDR1 as MNHEY and CDR2 as SMNVEV (reference sequence). The CDR3 loop spans 14 amino acids. CDR3 nucleotides: TGTGCCACCCAAGGCCTCTTCTCCTACAATGAGCAGTTCTTC. Its protein product is CATQGLFSYNEQFF.

The V call is TRBV6-5, the J call TRBJ2-7; 9 bases align to TRBD2. The CDR3 is 15 amino acids. Losses at the gene ends were 6 bases for V and 0 bases for J; bases not matched to a gene: 6. Germline CDR1 is MNHEY and CDR2 is SVGAGI. CDR3 loop: CASSRSSGVSYEQYF. The CDR3, as DNA: TGTGCCAGCAGCCGCTCTAGCGGGGTCTCCTACGAGCAGTACTTC.

The chain joins TRBV15 to TRBJ2-1; 9 bases map to TRBD2. The CDR3 has 14 residues. J was trimmed by 5 bases and V by 4 bases; bases with no gene match: 3. Germline assignment: CDR1 LNHNV and CDR2 YYDKDF (reference sequence). CDR3 residues: CATSMERGDNEQFF. The DNA for the CDR3 is TGTGCCACCAGCATGGAGCGGGGGGACAATGAGCAGTTCTTC. Using reference TRBV15 and TRBJ2-1 for the parts outside the CDR3, the full variable domain is DAMVIQNPRYQVTQFGKPVTLSCSQTLNHNVMYWYQQKSSQAPKLLFHYYDKDFNNEADTPDNFQSRRPNTSFCFLDIRSPGLGDTAMYLCATSMERGDNEQFFGPGTRLTVL.

This chain links TRBV6-4 with TRBJ1-2, with D unresolved. V lost 0 bases to trimming and J lost 6 bases, with 11 bases between them. The CDR3 is made up of 14 amino acids. Germline loops: CDR1 MRHNA, CDR2 SNTAGT. CDR3 sequence reads: CASSDSMATDGYTF. CDR3 coding DNA: TGTGCCAGCAGTGACTCGATGGCGACTGATGGCTACACCTTC.

The sample holds one count of this clone. The CDR3, as DNA: TGTGCCAGCAGTGAAGCGCTGGACAGGGTGGTAGGGGAGCAGTTCTTC. Translating gives CASSEALDRVVGEQFF. The chain recombines TRBV2 with TRBJ2-1; TRBD1 matches 8 bases. CDR3 size: 16 residues. With 0 bases clipped from V and 10 bases from J, the junction kept 11 bases outside the gene matches. From germline, CDR1 is SNHLY and CDR2 FYNNEI.

This clone was recorded only once. The chain links TRBV6-1 to TRBJ1-4; unclear D gene. Germline CDR1 reads MNHNS; CDR2 reads SASEGT. The CDR3 length is 15 residues. With 0 bases removed from V and 4 bases from J, the gap between germline ends came to 9 bases. This CDR3 reads CASSEAIGINEKLFF. CDR3 nucleotides: TGTGCCAGCAGTGAAGCGATAGGGATTAATGAAAAACTGTTTTTT.

The DNA for the CDR3 is TGTGCCAGCAGCTTTGGGGAAAACTGGACCGGGGAGCTGTTTTTT. It encodes CASSFGENWTGELFF. The chain couples TRBV5-4 to TRBJ2-2, with D unresolved. Germline V gene data show CDR1 as SGHNT and CDR2 as YYREEE (reference sequence). The CDR3 spans 15 residues. Between the trimmed V and J ends, which lost 2 bases and 5 bases, there was a span of 13 bases.

The rearrangement links TRBV5-1 to TRBJ1-2; D perhaps matches TRBD1 (5 bases). The CDR3 sequence is 14 residues long. The V gene's germline CDR1 is SGHRS and CDR2 YFSETQ. Trimming left V 5 bases short and J 0 bases short, with 11 bases between. The CDR3 DNA reads TGCGCCAGCAGTTTTGACAGCCCTAACTATGGCTACACCTTC. This encodes CASSFDSPNYGYTF. Using reference TRBV5-1 and TRBJ1-2 for the parts outside the CDR3, the full variable domain is KAGVTQTPRYLIKTRGQQVTLSCSPISGHRSVSWYQQTPGQGLQFLFEYFSETQRNKGNFPGRFSGRQFSNSRSEMNVSTLELGDSALYLCASSFDSPNYGYTFGSGTRLTVV.

CDR3 DNA: TGTGCCAGCAGTTACTCGAAAGGCTACGAGCAGTACTTC. Its protein product is CASSYSKGYEQYF. This chain links TRBV6-6 with TRBJ2-7; D gene ambiguous. Germline V lookup: CDR1 MNHNY, CDR2 SVGAGI (reference sequence). This CDR3 comprises 13 residues. V dropped 0 bases and J dropped 3 bases, with 6 bases sitting between them.

The V call is TRBV6-2 or TRBV6-3, the J call TRBJ2-2, with D uncertain. V shed 4 bases and J shed 6 bases, with 12 bases lying between them. Germline assignment: CDR1 MNHEY and CDR2 SVGEGT. This CDR3 comprises 14 residues. CDR3: CASSWTRLAGELFF. The CDR3 region has the DNA TGTGCCAGCAGTTGGACCCGTTTGGCCGGGGAGCTGTTTTTT.

The rearrangement links TRBV15 to TRBJ2-5; weak D call: TRBD1 (6 bases). Trimming removed 0 bases at V and 2 bases at J, with 10 bases between. This CDR3 contains 15 residues. The germline V gene encodes CDR1 LNHNV and CDR2 YYDKDF (reference sequence). The CDR3 region is CATSRDVDSQETQYF. The DNA for the CDR3 is TGTGCCACCAGCAGAGATGTGGACAGTCAAGAGACCCAGTACTTC.

The chain joins TRBV11-2 to TRBJ1-1; 7 bases align to TRBD1. Germline-derived CDR1 and CDR2 are SGHAT and FQNNGV. Trimming removed 1 base from V and 6 bases from J; junction bases left unmatched: 5. The length of the CDR3 is 14 residues. CDR3 sequence: CASSLVEGASEAFF. In DNA form, the CDR3 reads TGTGCCAGCAGCTTAGTTGAGGGGGCCTCTGAAGCTTTCTTT.

The chain combines TRBV29-1 with TRBJ2-1; a possible D gene is TRBD2 (5 bases). CDR3 length equals 14 residues. Trimming removed 4 bases at V and 6 bases at J, with 16 bases between. Per the germline V gene, CDR1 is SQVTM and CDR2 is ANQGSEA. Here the CDR3 DNA reads TGCAGCGTTGTAAGAGGGATCGGGCCCAATGAGCAGTTCTTC. This codes for CSVVRGIGPNEQFF.

The V gene is TRBV6-1, the J gene TRBJ1-2; TRBD1 matches 9 bases. Germline CDR1 MNHNS, CDR2 SASEGT. The CDR3 covers 18 residues. Germline trimming cut 2 bases from V and 5 bases from J; bases unmatched to any gene: 15. CDR3 DNA sequence: TGTGCCAGCAGTGAACCTCCTATTACAGGGGGCGCCGGGTATGGCTACACCTTC. Its translation is CASSEPPITGGAGYGYTF.

The table lists this clone with a few counts. V and J are TRBV5-4 and TRBJ2-2; the match to TRBD1 covers 8 bases. V shed 4 bases, J shed 5 bases, and the junction held 7 bases outside the gene matches. Germline values: CDR1 SGHNT, CDR2 YYREEE (reference sequence). This CDR3 has 15 amino acids. The CDR3, as DNA: TGTGCCAGCAGCCCTAGGACAGGGCTTACCGGGGAGCTGTTTTTT. Protein: CASSPRTGLTGELFF.

V gene TRBV9 combines with J gene TRBJ1-4; unclear D gene. The length of the CDR3 is 15 residues. The germline CDR1 and CDR2 sequences are SGDLS and YYNGEE. Trimming removed 3 bases at V and 4 bases at J, with 13 bases between. The CDR3 DNA sequence: TGTGCCAGCAGCGCCGGCGCGGGGTTTAATGAAAAACTGTTTTTT. This encodes CASSAGAGFNEKLFF.

The rearrangement uses TRBV7-8 and TRBJ1-4, with unresolved D. The CDR3 contains 15 residues. Germline V CDR1 and CDR2: SGHVS, FQNEAQ. V was shortened by 1 base and J by 8 bases, with 14 bases between the two germline ends. CDR3 sequence reads: CASSLVGQASEKLFF. CDR3 in DNA: TGTGCCAGCAGCTTAGTCGGGCAGGCGAGCGAAAAACTGTTTTTT.